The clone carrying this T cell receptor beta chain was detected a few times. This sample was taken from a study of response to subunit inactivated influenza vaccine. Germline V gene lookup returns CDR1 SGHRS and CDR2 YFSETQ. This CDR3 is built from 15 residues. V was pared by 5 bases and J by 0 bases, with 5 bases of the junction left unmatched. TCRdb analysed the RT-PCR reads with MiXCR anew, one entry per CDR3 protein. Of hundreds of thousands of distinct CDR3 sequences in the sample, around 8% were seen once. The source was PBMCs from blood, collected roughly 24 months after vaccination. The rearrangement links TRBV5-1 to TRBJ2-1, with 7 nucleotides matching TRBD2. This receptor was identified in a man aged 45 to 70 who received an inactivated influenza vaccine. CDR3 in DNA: TGCGCCAGCAGTAGCGGGTCGTTCTCCTACAATGAGCAGTTCTTC. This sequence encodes CASSSGSFSYNEQFF.